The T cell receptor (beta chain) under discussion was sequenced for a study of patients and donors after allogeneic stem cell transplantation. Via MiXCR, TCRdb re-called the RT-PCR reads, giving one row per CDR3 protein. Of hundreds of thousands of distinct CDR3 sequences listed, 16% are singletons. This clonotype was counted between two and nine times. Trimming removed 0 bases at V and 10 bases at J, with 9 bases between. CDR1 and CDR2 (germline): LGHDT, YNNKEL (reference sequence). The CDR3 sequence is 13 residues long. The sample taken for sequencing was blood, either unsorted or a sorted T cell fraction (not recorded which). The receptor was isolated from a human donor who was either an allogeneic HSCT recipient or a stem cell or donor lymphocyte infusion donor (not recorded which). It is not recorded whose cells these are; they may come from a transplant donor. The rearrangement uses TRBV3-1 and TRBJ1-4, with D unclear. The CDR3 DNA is TGTGCCAGCAGCCAAGACAGCTTAGGAAAACTGTTTTTT. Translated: CASSQDSLGKLFF.